This T cell receptor (beta chain) came from a study of blood T cell repertoires in COVID-19. Background on the study: COVID-19 samples collected from the United States, Italy and Spain covered acute and convalescent phases. PBMCs, B-cell-depleted T cells, or T cells provided the cDNA or gDNA that made up the material.

The CDR3 loop spans 16 amino acids. Trimming removed 9 bases from V and 1 base from J, with 21 bases in between. Germline CDR1 SNHLY, CDR2 FYNNEI. Authors' analysis steps: Estimation of nucleated cell counts was performed using reference gene primer amplification. This table comes from immunoSEQ multiplex PCR, and its TCRdb copy is limited to in-frame clones, with some not included. D and trimming were read from the DNA, whereas the V and J calls and clone size are those reported in that table. Here the sample spans over 200,000 clones, approximately 83% being singletons. The sample comprised peripheral blood. The TCR sequence derives from a woman between 25 and 40 years old who had recovered from COVID-19. The chain carries TRBV2 and TRBJ1-1, with D unclear. The CDR3 protein is CARHTQEGKGNTEAFF. CDR3 nucleotides: TGTGCCAGACATACTCAGGAAGGTAAAGGGAACACTGAAGCTTTCTTT.